This T cell receptor (beta chain) was found in a study of shared clonotypes between healthy human individuals. Background on the study: The donor group consisted of two women and three men, aged 18 to 49. General study findings and limits: Estimated clonotype richness was generally higher in naive than memory subsets.

In regard to this clone: No antigen is known for it.

Terminally differentiated effector memory CD45RA+ cells were left out of the naive CD8 fraction, which was CD45RO-negative and positively selected for CCR7. The test was conducted at deep level. Authors' processing steps: Filtering of immunoSEQ junctional sequences could not match full-length read filtering. The table came from immunoSEQ multiplex PCR; TCRdb's copy has only in-frame clones and leaves some out. V, J and clone size are those of that table, while D and trimming were read from the DNA. Among about 1.9 million clones listed, just under 95% were seen once. The CDR3 has 17 residues. V lost 2 bases and J lost 1, with 17 bases in between. Germline V gene data show CDR1 as SNHLY and CDR2 as FYNNEI.

The source is a man in his late teens or twenties in good health. Some clones in this sample may be carry-over from other donors' samples. The chain couples TRBV2 to TRBJ1-1; D possibly corresponds to TRBD1 (5 bases). The sequencing sample was made of naive CD8+ T cells from PBMCs. CDR3 region: CASSERGSPGGNTEAFF. The CDR3 nucleotides are TGTGCCAGCAGTGAAAGAGGGTCTCCTGGGGGGAACACTGAAGCTTTCTTT.